Below, 9 T cell receptor beta chains from the same sample are listed, as sequenced in a study of blood T cell repertoires in COVID-19. TCRdb's copy holds only in-frame clones and misses some; the assay was immunoSEQ multiplex PCR. This sample yields around 130,000 clones, of which approximately 90% are seen a single time; roughly 2.2% belongs to the top ten. Sequencing was done on a sample of peripheral blood. These receptors were taken from a woman aged 50 to 60 with acute or convalescent COVID-19.

V usage is TRBV19 and J usage is TRBJ2-3; 10 bases align to TRBD2. J lost 5 bases, V lost 5 bases, and 10 bases had no gene match. The CDR3 consists of 16 residues. The germline gives CDR1 LNHDA, CDR2 SQIVND (reference sequence). The CDR3 spells CASSESWASGGDTQYF. The CDR3, as DNA: TGTGCCAGTAGTGAATCTTGGGCTAGCGGGGGAGATACGCAGTATTTT. The variable domain in full, with the rest retrieved from reference TRBV19 and TRBJ2-3, is DGGITQSPKYLFRKEGQNVTLSCEQNLNHDAMYWYRQDPGQGLRLIYYSQIVNDFQKGDIAEGYSVSREKKESFPLTVTSAQKNPTAFYLCASSESWASGGDTQYFGPGTRLTVL.

This clone appeared a single time. This rearrangement joins TRBV19 to TRBJ2-1; tentatively, D is TRBD2 (6 bases). Germline CDR1 reads LNHDA; CDR2 reads SQIVND (reference sequence). The CDR3 extends over 15 amino acids. V dropped 3 bases and J dropped 8 bases, with 17 bases sitting between them. CDR3 loop: CASSIARELLHEQFF. CDR3 coding DNA: TGTGCCAGTAGTATTGCACGGGAGTTACTCCATGAGCAGTTCTTC.

This chain links TRBV25-1 with TRBJ1-1; D ambiguous. The CDR3 contains 13 residues. Germline CDR1 and CDR2: MGHDK and SYGVNS. V lost 4 bases and J lost 8, with 14 bases in between. CDR3 loop: CASSVGARREAFF. CDR3 nucleotides: TGTGCCAGCAGTGTGGGAGCCCGCCGCGAAGCTTTCTTT.

The chain employs TRBV3-1 (or the pseudogene TRBV3-2) and TRBJ2-3; possible D gene TRBD2, 6 bases. The germline gives CDR1 LGHDT, CDR2 YNNKEL (reference sequence). This CDR3 is built from 16 residues. V lost 0 bases, J lost 2 bases, and 12 bases lay in between. The CDR3 is CASSQDGGRLTDTQYF. The CDR3 coding sequence is TGTGCCAGCAGCCAAGATGGGGGGAGGCTCACAGATACGCAGTATTTT.

The J gene is TRBJ1-2, the V gene TRBV4-1; D is unresolved. The germline V gene has CDR1 MGHRA and CDR2 YSYEKL. The V end was cut by 4 bases, the J end by 0 bases, with 15 bases between. This CDR3 spans 16 amino acids. The CDR3 DNA follows: TGCGCCAGCAGCCCAACAACCCTGCTCACTAACTATGGCTACACCTTC. Protein product: CASSPTTLLTNYGYTF.

This rearrangement joins TRBV3-1 (or the pseudogene TRBV3-2) to TRBJ1-2; D not certain. Germline CDR1 and CDR2: LGHDT and YNNKEL (reference sequence). V lost 6 bases, J lost 2 bases, and 13 bases lay in between. The CDR3 consists of 14 residues. DNA of the CDR3: TGTGCCAGCAGAGGACGGGAGGCCAACTATGGCTACACCTTC. It specifies CASRGREANYGYTF.

This clone was detected only once. The genes are TRBV18 and TRBJ1-2; weak D call: TRBD1 (6 bases). The germline V gene has CDR1 KGHSH and CDR2 LQKENI. V was shortened by 3 bases and J by 0 bases, with 26 bases between the two germline ends. The length of the CDR3 is 20 residues. CDR3 protein: CASSPFRQASTDLANYGYTF. CDR3 in DNA: TGTGCCAGCTCACCTTTCCGACAGGCGTCCACCGATCTAGCTAACTATGGCTACACCTTC. The full variable domain, rest sourced from reference TRBV18 and TRBJ1-2, is NAGVMQNPRHLVRRRGQEARLRCSPMKGHSHVYWYRQLPEEGLKFMVYLQKENIIDESGMPKERFSAEFPKEGPSILRIQQVVRGDSAAYFCASSPFRQASTDLANYGYTFGSGTRLTVV.

This rearrangement joins TRBV29-1 to TRBJ2-3; D is possibly TRBD2 (6 bases). The CDR3 runs to 13 residues. The V gene lost 4 bases and the J gene lost 0 bases, with 8 bases spanning the gap. Looked up from germline, CDR1 is SQVTM and CDR2 is ANQGSEA. CDR3 in amino acids: CSVVGGSTDTQYF. CDR3 DNA: TGCAGCGTTGTGGGGGGTAGCACAGATACGCAGTATTTT.

The rearrangement uses TRBV10-2 and TRBJ2-7, with D maybe TRBD2 (6 bases). The CDR3 extends over 15 amino acids. Germline loops: CDR1 WSHSY, CDR2 SAAADI. Trimming cost V 6 bases and J 1 base, with 16 bases left between them. CDR3 region: CASSRARLDSYEQYF. As DNA, the CDR3 is TGCGCCAGCAGCCGGGCCCGACTAGATTCCTACGAGCAGTACTTC.